This T cell receptor beta chain was observed in a study of T cell responses to AZD1222 COVID-19 vaccine. Points from the study as a whole: Donors were chiefly white British, with a greater number of females, and clonal diversity was perhaps underestimated. At baseline, just 5 or 6 AZD1222 recipients tested seropositive.

As for this clone: What it binds is unknown.

Libraries were prepared by immunoSEQ multiplex PCR; TCRdb keeps only in-frame clonotypes and omits some of them. The data show fewer than 150,000 clones, roughly nine tenths seen once. Doses given second, at about 4 or about 12 weeks, were pooled. The germline V gene encodes CDR1 SNHLY and CDR2 FYNNEI. V dropped 2 bases and J dropped 0 bases, with 5 bases sitting between them. The CDR3 covers 14 residues. This clonotype was sampled from an adult who received the AZD1222 COVID-19 vaccine. Sequenced here: peripheral blood, sampled 28 days after the second AZD1222 dose. This chain links TRBV2 with TRBJ1-3; D gene uncertain. Here the CDR3 reads CASSEKSSGNTIYF. The CDR3 bases are TGTGCCAGCAGTGAAAAGTCCTCTGGAAACACCATATATTTT.